This entry lists 20 T cell receptor beta chains sequenced from one sample in a study of blood T cell repertoires in COVID-19. Only in-frame clones appear in the TCRdb table, and some are missing; sequencing was by immunoSEQ multiplex PCR. The sample records around 150,000 clones, 65% to 85% being singletons. What was sequenced was peripheral blood. The source is a woman aged 50 to 60 with acute or convalescent COVID-19.

The chain joins TRBV6-1 to TRBJ2-2, with TRBD1 identical over 9 bases. Trimming removed 2 bases from V and 6 bases from J; junction bases left unmatched: 7. The CDR3 runs to 16 residues. Germline V gives CDR1 MNHNS, CDR2 SASEGT. In DNA, the CDR3 is TGTGCCAGCAGTGAACTCCAGGACAGGGGATCCGGGGAGCTGTTTTTT. It encodes CASSELQDRGSGELFF.

The V gene is TRBV3-1 (or the pseudogene TRBV3-2), the J gene TRBJ2-1, with 10 bases aligning to TRBD1. CDR1 and CDR2 from the germline V gene are LGHDT and YNNKEL (reference sequence). With 6 bases clipped from V and 8 bases from J, the junction kept 13 bases outside the gene matches. This CDR3 has 16 residues. This CDR3 is CASSRLGQGVCDEQFF. In DNA form, the CDR3 reads TGTGCCAGCAGTCGTCTCGGACAGGGGGTCTGCGATGAGCAGTTCTTC.

The chain combines TRBV4-2 with TRBJ2-6; 7 bases align to TRBD1. Germline V gene sequence: CDR1 LGHNA, CDR2 YNFKEQ. V shed 2 bases and J 2 bases; nucleotides not matched to a gene: 6. CDR3 length: 17 residues. CDR3 loop: CASSQPTGETGANVLTF. CDR3 coding DNA: TGTGCCAGCAGCCAACCCACAGGGGAGACTGGGGCCAACGTCCTGACTTTC.

This chain connects TRBV6-5 to TRBJ2-5, with 10 bases that match TRBD1. The CDR3 runs to 14 residues. The germline CDR1 and CDR2 sequences are MNHEY and SVGAGI. The V gene end was trimmed by 7 bases and the J gene end by 4 bases; junction bases not matched to a gene: 6. CDR3 bases: TGTGCCAGCACCCGGGACAGGGGAGGAGAGACCCAGTACTTC. It specifies CASTRDRGGETQYF.

The chain combines TRBV6-1 with TRBJ2-3; the match to TRBD2 covers 9 bases. CDR1 and CDR2 from the germline V gene are MNHNS and SASEGT. The CDR3 runs 15 residues. V lost 2 bases and J lost 3; bases outside the gene matches: 3. The CDR3 here is CASSERRGGTDTQYF. CDR3 coding DNA: TGTGCCAGCAGTGAAAGGCGGGGGGGGACAGATACGCAGTATTTT.

The chain is built from TRBV27 and TRBJ2-7, with D tentatively TRBD1 (6 bases). Germline V gene lookup returns CDR1 MNHEY and CDR2 SMNVEV (reference sequence). Trimming took 5 bases from V and 6 from J, leaving 14 bases between them. There are 13 residues in the CDR3. The DNA for the CDR3 is TGTGCCAGCAGTACCGCCGGGACAAGCGAGCAGTACTTC. Translated: CASSTAGTSEQYF.

V usage is TRBV6-1 and J usage is TRBJ1-5; D might be TRBD1 (5 bases). Trimming cost V 6 bases and J 5 bases, with 20 bases left between them. Per germline, CDR1 MNHNS and CDR2 SASEGT. CDR3 length: 16 amino acids. CDR3 region: CASRERSDRVDQPQHF. The CDR3 DNA reads TGTGCCAGCAGGGAACGCTCCGACAGAGTGGATCAGCCCCAGCATTTT.

The V gene is TRBV3-1 (or the pseudogene TRBV3-2), the J gene TRBJ1-1; D uncertain. The germline V and J ends were trimmed by 1 base and 1 base, with 7 bases remaining between them. Germline CDR1 reads LGHDT; CDR2 reads YNNKEL (reference sequence). The CDR3 extends over 14 amino acids. The CDR3 DNA sequence: TGTGCCAGCAGCCAAGGGTCACAGAACACTGAAGCTTTCTTT. It codes for CASSQGSQNTEAFF.

The DNA for the CDR3 is TGTGCCAGCAGGCTCCAGGGGCAACCCCTCCACTTT. This encodes CASRLQGQPLHF. The chain couples TRBV5-4 to TRBJ1-6; weak D call: TRBD1 (6 bases). The germline CDR1 and CDR2 sequences are SGHNT and YYREEE (reference sequence). There are 12 residues in the CDR3. Between the trimmed V and J ends, which lost 5 bases and 12 bases, there was a span of 12 bases. Supplemented by reference TRBV5-4 and TRBJ1-6, the full variable domain reads ETGVTQSPTHLIKTRGQQVTLRCSSQSGHNTVSWYQQALGQGPQFIFQYYREEENGRGNFPPRFSGLQFPNYSSELNVNALELDDSALYLCASRLQGQPLHFGNGTRLTVT.

The chain couples TRBV30 to TRBJ1-2; D remains unclear. This CDR3 is 13 amino acids long. CDR1 is GTSNPN and CDR2 is SVGIG in the germline V gene (reference sequence). V was shortened by 3 bases and J by 2 bases, with 10 bases between the two germline ends. The CDR3 nucleotides are TGTGCCTGGAGCGGGAACCAGAACTATGGCTACACCTTC. Encoded protein: CAWSGNQNYGYTF.

This chain links TRBV30 with TRBJ1-2; 10 bases line up with TRBD1. CDR1 and CDR2 from the germline V gene are GTSNPN and SVGIG (reference sequence). The CDR3 contains 15 residues. Losses at the gene ends were 3 bases for V and 0 bases for J; bases not matched to a gene: 4. The CDR3 sequence: CAWRRGQGANYGYTF. CDR3 nucleotides: TGTGCCTGGAGAAGAGGACAGGGGGCTAACTATGGCTACACCTTC.

V is TRBV4-3 and J is TRBJ2-7; D possibly corresponds to TRBD1 (6 bases). The CDR3 is made up of 13 amino acids. In germline, CDR1 is LGHNA, CDR2 YSLEER. V gave up 4 bases and J gave up 3 bases, with 10 bases separating them. CDR3 nucleotides: TGCGCCAGCAGCCTTAGGACAGACTACGAGCAGTACTTC. As protein: CASSLRTDYEQYF.

The chain couples TRBV18 to TRBJ2-5; the match to TRBD1 covers 9 bases. This CDR3 region has 15 residues. V lost 2 bases to trimming and J lost 2 bases; unmatched junction nucleotides: 3. Germline CDR1 and CDR2: KGHSH and LQKENI. The CDR3 DNA reads TGTGCCAGCTCACCAGGGACAGGGCGGCAAGAGACCCAGTACTTC. Protein sequence: CASSPGTGRQETQYF.

The V gene is TRBV7-7, the J gene TRBJ2-3; unclear D gene. In germline, CDR1 is SSHAT, CDR2 FNYEAQ (reference sequence). V shed 5 bases and J shed 1 base, with 13 bases lying between them. The CDR3 is 15 residues long. The CDR3 sequence: CASSPSNSRTDTQYF. For the CDR3, the DNA is TGTGCCAGCAGCCCCTCGAACAGCCGCACAGATACGCAGTATTTT.

This chain uses TRBV6-5 with TRBJ1-2; D unclear. The CDR3 sequence is 13 residues long. Trimming took off 6 bases at V and 3 bases at J, with 11 bases between the two ends. Germline V lookup: CDR1 MNHEY, CDR2 SVGAGI. The CDR3 is CASRSAGYYGYTF. CDR3 nucleotides: TGTGCCAGCAGGTCGGCGGGTTACTATGGCTACACCTTC.

The rearrangement uses TRBV28 and TRBJ1-2, with D unresolved. The CDR3 runs 13 residues. Germline CDR1 MDHEN, CDR2 SYDVKM. The V end lost 2 bases, the J end lost 3 bases, and 7 bases lay between the germline ends. The CDR3 DNA reads as TGTGCCAGCAGTTTAATTACGGACTATGGCTACACCTTC. Translation: CASSLITDYGYTF.

The V call is TRBV6-5, the J call TRBJ2-7; TRBD2 matches at 13 bases. V shed 7 bases, J shed 3 bases, and the junction held 3 bases outside the gene matches. The CDR3 is 14 residues long. The germline gives CDR1 MNHEY, CDR2 SVGAGI. The CDR3 here is CASNGLAGDYEQYF. In DNA form, the CDR3 reads TGTGCCAGCAACGGACTAGCGGGGGACTACGAGCAGTACTTC.

This rearrangement joins TRBV7-9 to TRBJ2-1; D remains unclear. The CDR3 length is 12 residues. V was pared by 5 bases and J by 6 bases, with 8 bases between. The V gene's germline CDR1 is SEHNR and CDR2 FQNEAQ (reference sequence). The CDR3 DNA reads TGTGCCAGCAGCCCGGTTACCAATGAGCAGTTCTTC. Amino acid sequence: CASSPVTNEQFF.

V and J are TRBV4-3 and TRBJ1-4; D is undetermined. CDR1 and CDR2 from the germline V gene are LGHNA and YSLEER. V was clipped by 2 bases and J by 3 bases, with 10 bases between them. The CDR3 totals 15 residues. For the CDR3, the DNA is TGCGCCAGCAGCCAATTGAGGTTGTCTAATGAAAAACTGTTTTTT. Translation: CASSQLRLSNEKLFF.

This rearrangement joins TRBV5-6 to TRBJ1-2; D not resolved. The germline V gene encodes CDR1 SGHDT and CDR2 YYEEEE. This CDR3 is built from 13 residues. V shed 2 bases and J shed 7 bases, with 12 bases lying between them. CDR3 in amino acids: CASSFMGATGYTF. The CDR3, as DNA: TGTGCCAGCAGCTTCATGGGCGCCACTGGCTACACCTTC.